The present T cell receptor (beta chain) was sequenced within a study of blood T cell repertoires in COVID-19. The assay was immunoSEQ multiplex PCR, and TCRdb's table has in-frame clones only and misses some. The profile shows about 85,000 clones, around 82% of them singletons. This sequence was found in a man between 60 and 75 years old with acute or convalescent COVID-19. Sequenced input: peripheral blood.

CDR3 bases: TGTGCCAGCAGACCTACAGGGAGTCATCAGCCCCAGCATTTT. Encoded protein: CASRPTGSHQPQHF. The chain is built from TRBV6-2 or TRBV6-3 and TRBJ1-5; tentative D call: TRBD1 (6 bases). Germline lookup yields CDR1 MNHEY and CDR2 SVGEGT. V dropped 6 bases and J dropped 5 bases, with 14 bases sitting between them. This CDR3 has 14 amino acids.